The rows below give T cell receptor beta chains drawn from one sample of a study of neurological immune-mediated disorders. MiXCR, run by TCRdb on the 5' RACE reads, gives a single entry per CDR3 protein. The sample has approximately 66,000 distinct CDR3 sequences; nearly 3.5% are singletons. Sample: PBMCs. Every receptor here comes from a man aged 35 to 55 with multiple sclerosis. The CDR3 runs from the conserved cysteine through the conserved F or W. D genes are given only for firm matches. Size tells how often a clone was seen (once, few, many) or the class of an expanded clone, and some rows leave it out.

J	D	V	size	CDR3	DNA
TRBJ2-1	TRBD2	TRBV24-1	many	CATSDKDRSSGSYNEQFF	TGTGCCACCAGTGACAAGGACCGTTCTAGCGGCTCCTACAATGAGCAGTTCTTC
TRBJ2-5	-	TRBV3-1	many	CASRRGGETQYF	TGTGCCAGCAGAAGGGGTGGAGAGACCCAGTACTTC
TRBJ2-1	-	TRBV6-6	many	CASSSRWNEQFF	TGTGCCAGCAGTTCGCGTTGGAATGAGCAGTTCTTC
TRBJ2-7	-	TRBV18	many	CASSPPYNINEQYF	TGTGCCAGCTCACCACCCTATAACATCAACGAGCAGTACTTC
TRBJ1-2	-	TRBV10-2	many	CASSEELTGISYGYTF	TGCGCCAGCAGTGAGGAACTCACAGGCATCTCGTATGGCTACACCTTC
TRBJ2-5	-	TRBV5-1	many	CSSVGAEETQYF	TGCTCCTCAGTGGGGGCCGAAGAGACCCAGTACTTC
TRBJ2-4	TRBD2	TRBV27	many	CATGRGVSLDKNIQYF	TGTGCCACCGGGCGGGGGGTGAGCCTTGACAAAAACATTCAGTACTTC
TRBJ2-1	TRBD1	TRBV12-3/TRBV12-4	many	CASSPGGSYNEQFF	TGTGCCAGCAGCCCAGGGGGCTCCTACAATGAGCAGTTCTTC
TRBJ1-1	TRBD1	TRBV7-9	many	CASSLEVAGGARPEAFF	TGTGCCAGCAGCTTAGAGGTTGCAGGGGGCGCAAGGCCTGAAGCTTTCTTT
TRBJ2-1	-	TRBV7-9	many	CASSSMSVYNEQFF	TGTGCCAGCAGCTCTATGAGTGTCTACAATGAGCAGTTCTTC
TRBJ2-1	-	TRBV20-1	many	CSARPGSSYNEQFF	TGCAGTGCTAGACCCGGGAGCTCCTACAATGAGCAGTTCTTC
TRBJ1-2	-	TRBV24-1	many	CATSRQDLNYGYTF	TGTGCCACCAGTAGACAGGACTTAAACTATGGCTACACCTTC
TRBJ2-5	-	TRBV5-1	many	CASRLGDRPKETQYF	TGCGCCAGCAGGCTTGGAGACAGGCCAAAAGAGACCCAGTACTTC
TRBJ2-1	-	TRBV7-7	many	CASSLGIAPADEQFF	TGTGCCAGCAGCTTAGGTATTGCCCCAGCGGATGAGCAGTTCTTC
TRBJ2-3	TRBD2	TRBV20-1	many	CSASSILAGGGSTDTQYF	TGCAGTGCATCGAGCATTCTAGCGGGGGGCGGGAGCACAGATACGCAGTATTTT
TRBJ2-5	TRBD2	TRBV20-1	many	CSARLGLGLAGEGTGETQYF	TGCAGTGCTAGACTTGGATTGGGACTAGCGGGAGAGGGCACGGGAGAGACCCAGTACTTC
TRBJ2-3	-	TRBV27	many	CASSLIPRPDTQYF	TGTGCCAGCAGTTTAATCCCCCGACCAGATACGCAGTATTTT
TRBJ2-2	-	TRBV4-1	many	CASSQVTSKANTGELFF	TGCGCCAGCAGCCAAGTGACATCTAAAGCGAACACCGGGGAGCTGTTTTTT
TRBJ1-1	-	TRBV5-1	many	CASSLVQTNTEAFF	TGCGCCAGCAGCTTGGTACAGACGAACACTGAAGCTTTCTTT
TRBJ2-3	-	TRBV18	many	CASSLAWRRPNTDTQYF	TGTGCCAGCTCTCTGGCTTGGCGAAGGCCCAACACAGATACGCAGTATTTT
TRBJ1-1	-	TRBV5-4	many	CASSFQGHDTEAFF	TGTGCCAGCAGCTTCCAGGGTCATGACACTGAAGCTTTCTTT
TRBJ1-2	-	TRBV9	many	CATSSEDYGYTF	TGTGCCACCAGTTCGGAGGACTATGGCTACACCTTC
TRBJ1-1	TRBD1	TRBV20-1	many	CSADPQGDTEAFF	TGCAGTGCTGATCCACAGGGGGACACTGAAGCTTTCTTT
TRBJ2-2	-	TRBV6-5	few	CASSQTGTTRELFF	TGTGCCAGCAGCCAGACAGGAACTACCAGGGAGCTGTTTTTT
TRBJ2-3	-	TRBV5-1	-	CASKVSASTDTQYF	TGCGCCAGCAAGGTATCGGCTAGCACAGATACGCAGTATTTT
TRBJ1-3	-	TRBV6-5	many	CAISAAAGNTIYF	TGTGCCATCTCTGCAGCCGCTGGAAACACCATATATTTT
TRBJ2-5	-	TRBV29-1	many	CSASGTSIQETQYF	TGCAGCGCTTCCGGGACCTCGATACAAGAGACCCAGTACTTC
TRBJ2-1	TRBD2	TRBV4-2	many	CASSLSGSSYNEQFF	TGTGCCAGCAGCCTTAGCGGGAGCTCCTACAATGAGCAGTTCTTC
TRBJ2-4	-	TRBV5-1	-	CASSEQGNIQYF	TGCGCCAGCAGCGAACAGGGAAACATTCAGTACTTC
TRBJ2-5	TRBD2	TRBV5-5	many	CASSLSRGVREETQYF	TGTGCCAGCAGCTTGTCGCGGGGGGTAAGGGAAGAGACCCAGTACTTC
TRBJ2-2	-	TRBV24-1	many	CATSDRATGELFF	TGTGCCACCAGTGACAGGGCCACCGGGGAGCTGTTTTTT
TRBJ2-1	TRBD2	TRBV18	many	CASSPPSGAYGGYNEQFF	TGTGCCAGCTCACCACCGAGCGGGGCCTATGGAGGCTACAATGAGCAGTTCTTC
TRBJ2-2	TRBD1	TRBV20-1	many	CSARPPGQVTGELFF	TGCAGTGCTAGACCCCCGGGACAGGTCACCGGGGAGCTGTTTTTT
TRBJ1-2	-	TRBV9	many	CASSVEAGNYGYTF	TGTGCCAGCAGCGTAGAGGCGGGTAACTATGGCTACACCTTC
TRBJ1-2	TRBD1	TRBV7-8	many	CASSPRDSSYGYTF	TGTGCCAGCAGCCCCCGGGACAGCTCCTATGGCTACACCTTC
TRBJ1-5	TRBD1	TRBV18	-	CASSPGTGLQQPQHF	TGTGCCAGCTCACCCGGGACAGGGCTTCAGCAGCCCCAGCATTTT
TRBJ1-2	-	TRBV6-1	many	CASRTRSHDMDGYTF	TGTGCCAGCAGGACGCGAAGCCATGATATGGATGGCTACACCTTC
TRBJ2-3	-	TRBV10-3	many	CAISESRKDTQYF	TGTGCCATCAGTGAGTCGAGGAAAGATACGCAGTATTTT
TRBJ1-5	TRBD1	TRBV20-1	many	CSARETGGVPQHF	TGCAGTGCTAGAGAGACAGGGGGGGTGCCCCAGCATTTT
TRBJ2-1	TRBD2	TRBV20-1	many	CSAAGGEQFF	TGCAGTGCCGCGGGGGGTGAGCAGTTCTTC
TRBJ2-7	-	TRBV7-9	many	CASSYRVSYEQYF	TGTGCCAGCAGCTACAGGGTCTCCTACGAGCAGTACTTC
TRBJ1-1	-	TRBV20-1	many	CSGGGTRTEAFF	TGCAGCGGGGGGGGGACGAGAACTGAAGCTTTCTTT
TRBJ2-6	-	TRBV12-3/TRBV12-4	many	CASRIRANVLTF	TGTGCCAGCCGGATAAGGGCCAACGTCCTGACTTTC
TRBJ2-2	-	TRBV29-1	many	CSVGLTGELFF	TGCAGCGTTGGACTCACCGGGGAGCTGTTTTTT
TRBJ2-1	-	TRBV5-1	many	CASSWRDRSSYNEQFF	TGCGCCAGCAGCTGGAGGGACAGAAGCTCCTACAATGAGCAGTTCTTC
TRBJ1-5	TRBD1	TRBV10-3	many	CAIGGKSGTGGQPQHF	TGTGCCATCGGGGGGAAATCCGGGACAGGGGGTCAGCCCCAGCATTTT
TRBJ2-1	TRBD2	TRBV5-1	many	CASSLALAGDEQFF	TGCGCCAGCAGCTTGGCACTAGCGGGCGATGAGCAGTTCTTC
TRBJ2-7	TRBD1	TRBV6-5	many	CASRDRAYEQYF	TGTGCCAGCAGGGACAGGGCCTACGAGCAGTACTTC
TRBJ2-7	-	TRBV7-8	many	CASSLGSRDEQYF	TGTGCCAGCAGCTTAGGATCCCGGGACGAGCAGTACTTC
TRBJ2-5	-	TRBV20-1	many	CSASRAGSSQETQYF	TGCAGTGCTAGCAGGGCGGGGTCGTCGCAAGAGACCCAGTACTTC
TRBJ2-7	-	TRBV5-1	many	CASSTTGEQYF	TGCGCCAGCAGTACCACGGGGGAGCAGTACTTC
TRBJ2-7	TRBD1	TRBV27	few	CASSSDRGTSYEQYF	TGTGCCAGCAGTTCAGACAGGGGGACATCCTACGAGCAGTACTTC
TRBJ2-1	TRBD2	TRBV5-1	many	CASSTLTSGNNEQFF	TGCGCCAGCAGCACCTTGACTAGCGGCAACAATGAGCAGTTCTTC
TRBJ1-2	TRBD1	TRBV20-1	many	CSASPSGTGNYGYTF	TGCAGTGCTAGTCCTTCGGGGACAGGCAACTATGGCTACACCTTC
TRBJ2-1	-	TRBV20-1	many	CSASRDPYNEQFF	TGCAGTGCTAGCCGGGACCCCTACAATGAGCAGTTCTTC
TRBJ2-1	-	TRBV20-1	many	CSARPPGPASYNEQFF	TGCAGTGCCCGACCGCCGGGACCTGCCTCCTACAATGAGCAGTTCTTC
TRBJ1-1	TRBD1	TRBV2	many	CASPGQVNTEAFF	TGTGCCAGCCCGGGACAGGTGAACACTGAAGCTTTCTTT